This T cell receptor beta chain derives from a study of CD8+ T cells in alopecia areata. The ends lost 3 bases at V and 3 bases at J; junction bases unmatched: 1. Germline-derived CDR1 and CDR2 are SEHNR and FQNEAQ (reference sequence). The CDR3 sequence is 15 residues long. Noted treatment: oral pan-JAK inhibitor, 5-10 mg twice daily. Collection of lesional scalp punch biopsies and peripheral blood was performed in alopecia areata patients. Study observations and caveats: Uncertainty remains about how baseline CD8+ expansion links to response, with one nonresponder.

RNA extraction was followed by reverse transcription into cDNA, which acted as the sequencing template. Assay used: immunoSEQ multiplex PCR; TCRdb lists only in-frame clones, some missing. The table has a few hundred thousand clones, 30% to 40% seen once. In this sample, this clone turned up a few times. Its antigen is undetermined. This sequence joins TRBV7-9 and TRBJ2-2; 10 nucleotides match TRBD1. This specimen consisted of CD4+ T cells sorted from blood, obtained at roughly week 30, from a patient treated with tofacitinib. The clonotype was recovered from a human donor with alopecia areata. The CDR3 DNA reads as TGTGCCAGCAGCTTCGGGACAGGGGACACCGGGGAGCTGTTTTTT. Translating gives CASSFGTGDTGELFF.